The T cell receptor (beta chain) under discussion was sequenced for a study of blood T cells in healthy people across ages. Findings of the study overall: Significant beta diversity loss was already apparent by age approximately 40, declining roughly linearly. Strong correlation linked observed beta diversity and percent naive T cells.

Combining a sample-barcoded 5' primer with a J-beta primer mix, a second PCR ran for roughly 6 to 12 cycles. TCRdb analysed the 5' RACE reads with MiXCR anew, one entry per CDR3 protein. Counted here are roughly 700,000 distinct CDR3 sequences, 20% to 25% occurring once; the ten biggest clones make up 9.4%. There are 16 residues in the CDR3. The V gene's germline CDR1 is SEHNR and CDR2 FQNEAQ (reference sequence). Trimming left V 1 base short and J 8 bases short, with 15 bases between. This clonotype was seen only a few times. Antigen specificity is unknown. A further study also used this sample, focusing on T cells of mothers and their children. From that study: It was through the M1S primer of the second PCR that sample barcodes and 2-4 random nucleotides were added.

The origin of this receptor is a boy aged 5-17 years in good health. Sequenced material: blood. This chain joins TRBV7-9 and TRBJ1-6; weak D call: TRBD1 (5 bases). The CDR3 protein is CASSLGTWDPDSPLHF. In nucleotides, the CDR3 is TGTGCCAGCAGCTTAGGTACTTGGGACCCCGATTCACCCCTCCACTTT.